This T cell receptor beta chain was captured by sequencing in a study of T cells expressing NK-cell markers. Germline CDR1 reads ENHRY; CDR2 reads SYGVKD. This CDR3 region has 11 residues. Following a re-call of the 5' RACE reads, TCRdb has one entry per CDR3 protein and lacks DNA. The listing contains around 550,000 distinct CDR3 sequences. The clonotype originates from a man aged 18 to 35 in good health. The chain links TRBV10-3 to TRBJ2-7. Sequencing input: blood T cells: a sorted CD56 or NKG2C T cell subset, CD4+ or CD8+ T cells, or bulk PBMC T cells (not recorded which). The CDR3 is CATTGRDEQYF.